This T cell receptor (beta chain) was identified during a study of blood T cell repertoires in COVID-19. V lost 7 bases, J lost 8 bases, and 12 bases lay in between. The CDR3 covers 12 residues. Germline values: CDR1 SEHNR, CDR2 FQNEAQ (reference sequence). Participants' own reports of clinical history determined their cohort assignment. Only in-frame clones appear in the TCRdb table, and some are missing; sequencing was by immunoSEQ multiplex PCR. This table holds over 120,000 clones, 60% to 80% found once. The material sequenced was PBMCs or T cells enriched from blood (not recorded which). The source is a woman in her forties or fifties who had recovered from COVID-19. V gene TRBV7-9 combines with J gene TRBJ2-1, with D hard to call. The CDR3 bases are TGTGCCAGCATCATCCCTGGCCATGAGCAGTTCTTC. Translating gives CASIIPGHEQFF. The full variable domain, in which reference TRBV7-9 and TRBJ2-1 provide the parts outside the CDR3, is DTGVSQNPRHKITKRGQNVTFRCDPISEHNRLYWYRQTLGQGPEFLTYFQNEAQLEKSRLLSDRFSAERPKGSFSTLEIQRTEQGDSAMYLCASIIPGHEQFFGPGTRLTVL.